The source of this T cell receptor (beta chain) is a study of T cells after yellow fever vaccination (dated by TCRdb to the late 2010s). In the study overall: The SMART-Seq v4 Ultra Low Input RNA kit was used to prepare libraries from fractions with low cell numbers. To follow T-cell clones before and after primary and booster YFV17D yellow fever vaccination, bulk TCR alpha and beta repertoires were sequenced over time. Two healthy male donors made up the cohort, one aged 18 to 30 years and the other aged 30 to 40 years. Bulk PBMC replicates and cell subsets were isolated from blood drawn at multiple timepoints before and after both primary and secondary immunization.

Broader findings and caveats from the paper: The secondary T-cell response was weaker than the primary response but faster, peaking on day 5 instead of day 15. The study included only a couple of donors, which limits how far the findings can be generalized. Most clones expanded after primary vaccination were re-detected after the booster (almost 97% of CD4 and 88% of CD8), suggesting broad memory maintenance. A small fraction of clonotypes showed up in both the CD4 and CD8 compartments, probably as a result of convergent recombination. Computational filtering was needed because FACS-sorted repertoires could contain abundant contaminating clonotypes from the bulk population.

Based on the germline V gene, the CDR1 and CDR2 sequences are MDHEN and SYDVKM. The CDR3 covers 13 residues, taking in both the cysteine and the phenylalanine. Kept here is only the CDR3 DNA, which spans 39 bases and is read in frame from base 1. The trim is 8 bases for V and 4 bases for J, with a gap of 15 bases between the germline ends. TCR cDNA was made using 5'RACE template switching, a step that added a universal primer site and unique molecular identifiers. Priming of cDNA synthesis was performed from both the TCR alpha and TCR beta constant segments. Two PCR steps were used to amplify libraries, with sample barcodes and sequencing adapters being added in the second step. Sequencing of the libraries was done on either Illumina HiSeq 2500 (2x100 bp) or NovaSeq (2x150 bp). As for the original processing: MIGEC handled demultiplexing of reads and collapsing into UMI consensus sequences, while MiXCR performed V(D)J alignment. Vaccine-responding clonotypes were identified with edgeR using replicate PBMC samples, with FDR below 0.01 and a log2 fold change above 5 up to day 15 being required. Each bulk clonotype was labeled CD4 or CD8 based on which sequenced repertoire, CD4 or CD8, contained the clonotype at higher abundance. The raw public data were reprocessed by TCRdb itself: fastp quality trimming at Q25, MiXCR clonotype calling, in-frame beta chains only. A single entry per CDR3 protein holds the most common genes and DNA from its merged rows. These V and J calls originate from TCRdb's pipeline instead of the authors' own analysis. This sample gives about 240,000 distinct CDR3 sequences in total; about 7% of them show up just once. The ten largest clones add up to more than 0.8% of the sample.

This specimen's treatment or condition label, per the study, means: live attenuated yellow fever vaccine strain. PBMCs were isolated from peripheral blood using a standard Ficoll-Paque protocol. Dynabeads CD4 and CD8 positive selection kits were used to isolate the CD4 and CD8 T-cell fractions. RNA was extracted with TriZol from bulk PBMCs, CD4 and CD8 fractions, and dextramer-positive and dextramer-negative fractions. About this clonotype itself: Its recognized antigen is unknown. It has no much larger one-base neighbor in the sample; base qualities were not kept.

This TCR was sampled from a man younger than 45 who received the YFV17D yellow fever vaccine. The sample was CD4+ T cells sorted from PBMCs, taken 15 days after the yellow fever booster vaccination. The chain is encoded by TRBV28 joined to TRBJ2-7; the D gene cannot be resolved reliably. The DNA sequence follows: TGTGCCAGCGGTTCCCCGGGCCTTTACGAGCAGTACTTC. Translated, this gives CASGSPGLYEQYF. The variable domain in full, with residues beyond the CDR3 obtained from the reference TRBV28 and TRBJ2-7 genes, is DVKVTQSSRYLVKRTGEKVFLECVQDMDHENMFWYRQDPGLGLRLIYFSYDVKMKEKGDIPEGYSVSREKKERFSLILESASTNQTSMYLCASGSPGLYEQYFGPGTRLTVT.